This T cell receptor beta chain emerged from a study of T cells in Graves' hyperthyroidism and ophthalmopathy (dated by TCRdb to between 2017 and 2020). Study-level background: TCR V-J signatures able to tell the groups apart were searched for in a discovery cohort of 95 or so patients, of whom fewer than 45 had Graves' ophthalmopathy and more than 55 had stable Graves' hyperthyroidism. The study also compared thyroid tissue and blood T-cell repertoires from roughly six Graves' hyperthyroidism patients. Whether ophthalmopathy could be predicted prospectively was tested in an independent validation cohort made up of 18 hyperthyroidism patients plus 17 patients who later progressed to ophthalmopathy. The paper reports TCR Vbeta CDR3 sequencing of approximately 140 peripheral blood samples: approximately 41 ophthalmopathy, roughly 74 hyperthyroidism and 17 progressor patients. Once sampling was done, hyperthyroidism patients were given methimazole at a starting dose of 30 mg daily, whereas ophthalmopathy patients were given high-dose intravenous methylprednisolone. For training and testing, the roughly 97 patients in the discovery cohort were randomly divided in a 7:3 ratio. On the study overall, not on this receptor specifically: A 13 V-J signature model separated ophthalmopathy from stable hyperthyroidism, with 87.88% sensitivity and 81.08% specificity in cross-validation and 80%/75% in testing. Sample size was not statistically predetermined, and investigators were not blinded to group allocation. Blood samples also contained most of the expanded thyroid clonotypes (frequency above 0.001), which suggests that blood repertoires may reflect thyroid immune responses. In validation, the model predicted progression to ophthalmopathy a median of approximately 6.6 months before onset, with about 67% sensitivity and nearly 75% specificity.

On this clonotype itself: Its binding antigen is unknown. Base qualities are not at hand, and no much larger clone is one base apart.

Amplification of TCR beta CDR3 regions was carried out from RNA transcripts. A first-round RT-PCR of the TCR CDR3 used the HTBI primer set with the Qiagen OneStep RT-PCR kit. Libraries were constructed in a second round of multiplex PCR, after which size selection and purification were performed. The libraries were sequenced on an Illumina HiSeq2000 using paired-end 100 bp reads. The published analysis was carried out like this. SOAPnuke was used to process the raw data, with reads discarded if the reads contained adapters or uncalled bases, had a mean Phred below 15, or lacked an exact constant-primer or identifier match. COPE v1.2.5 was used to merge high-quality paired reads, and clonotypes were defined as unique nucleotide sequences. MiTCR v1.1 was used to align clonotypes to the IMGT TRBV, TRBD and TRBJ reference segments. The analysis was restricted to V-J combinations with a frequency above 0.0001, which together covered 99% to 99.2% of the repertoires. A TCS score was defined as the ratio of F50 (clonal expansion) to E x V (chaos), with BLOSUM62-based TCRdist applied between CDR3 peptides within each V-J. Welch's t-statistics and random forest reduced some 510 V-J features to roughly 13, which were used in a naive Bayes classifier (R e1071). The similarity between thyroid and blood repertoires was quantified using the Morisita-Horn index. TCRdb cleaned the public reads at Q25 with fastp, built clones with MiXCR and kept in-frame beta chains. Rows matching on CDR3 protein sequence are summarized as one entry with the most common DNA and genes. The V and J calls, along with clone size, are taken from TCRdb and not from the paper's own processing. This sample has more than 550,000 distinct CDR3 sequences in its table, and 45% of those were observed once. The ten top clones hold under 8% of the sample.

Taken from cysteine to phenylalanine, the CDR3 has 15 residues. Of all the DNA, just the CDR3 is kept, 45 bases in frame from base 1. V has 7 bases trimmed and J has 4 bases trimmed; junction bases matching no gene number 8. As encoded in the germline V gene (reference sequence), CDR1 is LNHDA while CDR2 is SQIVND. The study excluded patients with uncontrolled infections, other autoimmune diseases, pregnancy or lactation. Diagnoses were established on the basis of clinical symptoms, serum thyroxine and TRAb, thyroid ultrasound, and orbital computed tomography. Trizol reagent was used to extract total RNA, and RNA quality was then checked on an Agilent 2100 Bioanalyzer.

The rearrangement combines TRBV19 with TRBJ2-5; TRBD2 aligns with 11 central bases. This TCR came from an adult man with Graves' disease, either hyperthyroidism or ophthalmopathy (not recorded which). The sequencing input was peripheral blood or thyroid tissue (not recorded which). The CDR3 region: CASTPLAGAGETQYF. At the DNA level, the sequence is TGTGCCAGTACCCCACTAGCGGGAGCTGGAGAGACCCAGTACTTC.